This T cell receptor beta chain was sequenced for a study of cytomegalovirus exposure and HLA in healthy donors (dated by TCRdb to 2017 to 2019). Background for the entire study: According to an earlier analysis of around 600 of the donors, some 180 million T cells yielded 100 million or so unique TCR beta sequences and about 300 Gb of sequence data. The study profiled the T cell repertoires of about 640 subjects by immunosequencing and related them to cytomegalovirus serostatus. Around 320 gigabases of sequencing data and roughly 90 million unique TCR sequences were included in an early release covering roughly 600 HLA-typed donors. On average, 235,054 unique TCR beta nucleotide sequences were sequenced per donor among 300 to 500 genotyped donors of the cohort, with roughly 18% of those sequences being non-productive. Typing coverage varied by locus: roughly 620-640 donors for A, B, C, DRB1 and DQB1; some 520 for DQA1; approximately 610 for DPA1; approximately 490 for DPB1. Class I and class II HLA loci were covered by the typing at four-digit resolution. Among the roughly 410 genotyped donors, about 83% belonged to the genetic ancestry cluster associated with self-reported Caucasian donors. To decide whether each TCR beta V gene segment behaved as functional or pseudogenic, an earlier analysis of 587 of the donors relied on high-throughput TCR beta sequencing. To study patterns of TCR occurrence, a later analysis re-analyzed previously published TCR beta repertoires from 666 donors and added high-resolution HLA genotyping. All discovery cohort repertoires had been generated using a single sequencing platform. The later analysis used no new phenotypic data to find candidate immune exposures, relying instead on TCR beta sequences and their occurrence across donors. Genome-wide SNP genotypes for about three fifths of the roughly 700 donors were used in a later genetic analysis, which treated that subset as a discovery cohort. Donor age, sex, ethnicity and CMV serostatus were compiled together with the repertoire data. The study aimed to test whether signatures of past pathogen exposure could be identified by cataloging public T cell receptors. A separate validation cohort of more than 100 different subjects was used in addition to the approximately 610-subject first cohort. Because of strong linkage in the cohort, five DR-DQ haplotypes were treated as single units for association and clustering. To predict cytomegalovirus infection status, the study combined high-throughput TCR immunosequencing, statistical association of individual TCRs with disease status, and machine learning. On the study overall, not on this receptor specifically: In vitro tests confirmed that a few of the cytomegalovirus-associated TCR beta chains recognize cytomegalovirus antigens. The study listed 150 to 200 TCR beta chains as associated with cytomegalovirus. Most CMV-associated TCR beta chains appeared to be HLA-restricted in a later analysis, and the HLA associations seemed to be driven largely by CMV exposure. A group of highly shared sequence variants was considered likely to be a technical artifact of the sequencing pipeline. The classifier was reported to diagnose cytomegalovirus status with high specificity and sensitivity in both the original cohort and the validation cohort. Most TCR sequences were seen in very few donors, while some public TCRs were found in many individuals. The authors suggested that the approach could potentially be generalized to other disease states and immunological phenotypes. A further reported finding was that TCR beta sequences accurately predicted the HLA-A and HLA-B alleles for most subjects in the first cohort. V-gene and J-gene trimming of TCR beta chains was associated with a missense DCLRE1C variant in a later genetic analysis, and the association was replicated in an independent cohort. Correlated functional status among segregating V segments might be attributable to linkage disequilibrium, but an unknown experimental factor could not be ruled out. According to a later analysis, TCR association rates differed among HLA loci, with DRB1 alleles showing the most associated TCRs and HLA-C alleles showing the fewest. Because HLA typing was missing for some donors at each locus, association tests included only the typed subset. Sequencing depth was assumed to be roughly uniform across donors in the presence/absence analyses, though that assumption may not hold. The 87-base-pair reads could not distinguish some IMGT-functional V segments, including TRBV6-2 and TRBV6-3, so those segments were excluded. In an earlier analysis of roughly 560 of the donors, most TCR beta V segments were observed in productive rearrangements about 90% or about 30% of the time, broadly matching IMGT annotations. The earlier analysis of a few hundred of the donors excluded some 15 rarely observed V segments, including chromosome 9 orphons, because counts were too low. In a later analysis, HLA-associated TCR beta chains showed more clonal expansion and lower generation probabilities than non-associated chains that were equally common. The cohort was sequenced for TCR beta chains only, and without alpha or paired-chain data the features that could be detected were limited. According to a later genetic analysis, donors in an Asian-associated ancestry cluster had fewer N-insertions in productive TCRs than the roughly 670-donor mean. A later analysis reported that several top co-occurrence clusters appeared linked to parvovirus B19, influenza, CMV and Epstein-Barr virus. CMV serostatus was the only immune exposure information available for the cohort. Strong co-occurrence of HLA alleles, especially DR and DQ, made assigning TCR associations to individual alleles difficult. Specific HLA alleles were associated with more than 15,000 TCR beta sequences at a false discovery rate of 0.05 in a later analysis.

The cohort consisted of 600 or so healthy bone marrow donors. At the time of sampling, all cohort members were nominally healthy, though unrecorded immune exposures were likely present. The donor tested CMV seropositive, placing the donor among the 310 or so seropositive members of the cohort. A peripheral blood sample was provided by each donor, and peripheral blood mononuclear cells were used for TCR beta sequencing. Genomic DNA was extracted from the blood cell samples with the Qiagen DNeasy Blood Extraction Kit. The protocol used for the library was the immunoSEQ multiplex PCR assay. A mixture of 60 forward primers for TCR Vbeta segments and 13 reverse primers for TCR Jbeta segments was used in the multiplex PCR. The CDR3 region of rearranged TCR beta genes was amplified from genomic DNA by a multiplex PCR assay. The Illumina HiSeq System was used to sequence the amplified TCR beta libraries as 87-base-pair reads. On the study's bioinformatics: A later analysis tallied around 87 million unique TCR beta chains across the 666 repertoires, and about 10 million of those chains were shared by two or more donors. To remove PCR and sequencing errors, raw reads were error-corrected and collapsed into unique sequences using a nearest-neighbor algorithm that merged closely related sequences. CDR3 sequences were aligned to IMGT reference sequences to assign V, D and J gene segments. For a sequence to be retained, a match of at least six nucleotides to both a V gene segment and a J gene segment was required. A rearrangement was called productive if the CDR3 had no stop codons and remained in frame with V and J, and every other rearrangement was called non-productive. Following IMGT convention, CDR3 was defined as the stretch from the second conserved V-encoded cysteine to the conserved J-encoded phenylalanine. Sequences without an unambiguous match to a single V gene segment were excluded from the earlier analysis of 450 to 650 of the donors. In an earlier analysis of 450 to 750 of the donors, a V segment was called functional when productive rearrangements were above 56.7%, and segregating when the standard deviation between donors exceeded 5%. A statistical classification framework was developed to diagnose cytomegalovirus status using the catalog of TCR beta chain sequences. A later analysis assigned V and J genes by comparing TCR nucleotide sequences with IMGT/GENE-DB human TR gene sequences. The TCRdist pipeline was used in a later analysis to assign CDR3 sequences and most-parsimonious VDJ recombination scenarios. In a later analysis, each TCR beta chain was defined by its CDR3 amino acid sequence together with its V-gene family, and reads without a unique V-gene family were excluded. As a way to deal with suspected cross-contamination and a sequencing artifact, a later analysis dropped 450 to 700 nucleotide sequences that were highly shared and had low generation probability. In a later analysis, a clonal expansion index for each public chain was calculated from normalized within-repertoire ranks of inferred template counts. In a later analysis, generation probabilities were computed using a VDJ recombination model fitted to out-of-frame rearrangements, and the results were checked against IGoR. In a later analysis, TCR-TCR, TCR-HLA and TCR-CMV co-occurrence was scored with hypergeometric tests, and a repertoire-size bias correction was applied to TCR pairs. In a later analysis, false discovery rates were estimated by permuting HLA or CMV assignments 20 times. In a later analysis, co-occurring TCRs were grouped using DBSCAN, and TCRdist sequence similarity was added for clustering within HLA-allele-positive subsets. Repertoires with fewer than 30,000 or more than 120,000 public chains, plus five repertoires with anomalous nucleotide sharing, were excluded from co-occurrence clustering. TCRdb re-hosts the immuneACCESS table, in-frame sequences only. Its copies lack some clones; in the studies checked, an unresolved V gene accounts for under half of them, and the cause for the rest is not known. D and trimming come from the DNA, and the V and J calls and clone size come from that table. The sample has 150,000 to 200,000 clones on record. The top ten clones comprise about 0.8% of the sample.

As encoded in the germline V gene (reference sequence), CDR1 is SEHNR while CDR2 is FQNEAQ. V is pared back by 5 bases and J by 1 base, with 9 bases lying between the germline termini. The CDR3, from cysteine to phenylalanine, totals 14 residues. Left in the record is the CDR3 DNA by itself, 42 bases read in frame from the first base. Notes on this clone: There is no known antigen for this receptor.

The chain is made from TRBV7-9 and TRBJ2-4; TRBD1 is a possible D gene, resting on 6 matching bases. The receptor's source is a woman in her late teens or twenties in good health and CMV-seropositive. The sequenced material came from PBMCs. The CDR3 is CASSQGMAKNIQYF. The DNA reads TGTGCCAGCAGCCAGGGGATGGCCAAAAACATTCAGTACTTC.